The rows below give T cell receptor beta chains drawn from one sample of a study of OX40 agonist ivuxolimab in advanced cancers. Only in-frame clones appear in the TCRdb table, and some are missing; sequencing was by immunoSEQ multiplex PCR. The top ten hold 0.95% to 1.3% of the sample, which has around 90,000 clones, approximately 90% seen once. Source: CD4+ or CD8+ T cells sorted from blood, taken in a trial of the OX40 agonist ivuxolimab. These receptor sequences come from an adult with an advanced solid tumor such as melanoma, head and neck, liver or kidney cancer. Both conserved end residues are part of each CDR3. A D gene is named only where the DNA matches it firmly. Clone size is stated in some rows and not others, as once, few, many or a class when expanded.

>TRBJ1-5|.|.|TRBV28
TGTGCCAGCAGTCTCTCCCCCAGGATTGGCAATCAGCCCCAGCATTTT
CASSLSPRIGNQPQHF
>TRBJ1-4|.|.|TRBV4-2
TGTGCCAGCAGCCAAGACGCAGGCCTAGGAGAAAAACTGTTTTTT
CASSQDAGLGEKLFF
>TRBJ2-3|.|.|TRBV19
TGTGCCAGTAGTGACCGGGCCCTCCCGGCGGATACGCAGTATTTT
CASSDRALPADTQYF
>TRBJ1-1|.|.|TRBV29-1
TGCAGCGTTGAAGACTACCTGGGGACTGAAGCTTTCTTT
CSVEDYLGTEAFF
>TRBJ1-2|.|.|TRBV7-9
TGTGCCAGCAGCTACACACCAGGGGACTATGGCTACACCTTC
CASSYTPGDYGYTF
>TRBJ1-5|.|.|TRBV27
TGTGCCAGCAGTTTGTTGGGTTCTAGCAATCAGCCCCAGCATTTT
CASSLLGSSNQPQHF
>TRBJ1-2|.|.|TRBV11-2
TGTGCCAGCAGCTTATTATCTGGAGGCTACACCTTC
CASSLLSGGYTF
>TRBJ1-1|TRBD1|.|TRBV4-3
TGCGCCAGCAGCCAAGAGAGGGGAACGACAGGGGACACTGAAGCTTTCTTT
CASSQERGTTGDTEAFF
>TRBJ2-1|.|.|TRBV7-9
TGTGCCGGATCGGGTTACAATGAGCAGTTCTTC
CAGSGYNEQFF
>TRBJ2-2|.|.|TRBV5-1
TGCGCCAGCAGCTTGGGGGGCGGGCCGAACACCGGGGAGCTGTTTTTT
CASSLGGGPNTGELFF
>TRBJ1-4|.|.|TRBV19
TGTGCCAGTAGTACCGGACGCAGGATTAATGAAAAACTGTTTTTT
CASSTGRRINEKLFF
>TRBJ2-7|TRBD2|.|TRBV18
TGTGCCAGCTCCCCGCCGACTAGCGGCTCCTACGAGCAGTACTTC
CASSPPTSGSYEQYF
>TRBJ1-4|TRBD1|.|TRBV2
TGTGCCAGCAGATCCCGAGGGGGACAGGAAAAACTGTTTTTT
CASRSRGGQEKLFF
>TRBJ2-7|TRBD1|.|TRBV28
TGTGCCAGCAGTTCCCACGGGACAGGAAACTACGAGCAGTACTTC
CASSSHGTGNYEQYF
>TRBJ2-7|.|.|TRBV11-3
TGTGCCAGCAGCCCTATGGGGGCGGGGAACGAGCAGTACTTC
CASSPMGAGNEQYF
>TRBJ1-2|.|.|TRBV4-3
TGCGCCAGCAGCCAAGATCAACCGTTTAACTATGGCTACACCTTC
CASSQDQPFNYGYTF
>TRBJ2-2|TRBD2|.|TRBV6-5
TGTGCCAGCAAGGGACTAGCGGGACAAGGCGGGGAGCTGTTTTTT
CASKGLAGQGGELFF
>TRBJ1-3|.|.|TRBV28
TGTGCCAGCAGTTTACCCCCTCCAAGTCCTGGAAACACCATATATTTT
CASSLPPPSPGNTIYF
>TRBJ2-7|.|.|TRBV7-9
TGTGCCAGCAGCCCTCTAGCGGCAGGGGGGATCTACGAGCAGTACTTC
CASSPLAAGGIYEQYF
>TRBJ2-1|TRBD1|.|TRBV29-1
TGCAGCGTTGGGGCCGGGACAGGGGGCAATGAGCAGTTCTTC
CSVGAGTGGNEQFF
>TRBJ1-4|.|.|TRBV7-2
TGTGCCAGCAGCTCCTGGACGACAACTAATGAAAAACTGTTTTTT
CASSSWTTTNEKLFF
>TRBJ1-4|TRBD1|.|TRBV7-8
TGTGCCAGCAGCCCAGGGACAGGGAATAATGAAAAACTGTTTTTT
CASSPGTGNNEKLFF
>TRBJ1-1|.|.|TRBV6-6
TGTGCCAGCAGTTATGTGGGTTTAGGGGGGTCTGGGGCTTTCTTT
CASSYVGLGGSGAFF
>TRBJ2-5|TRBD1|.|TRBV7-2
TGTGCCAGCAGCCTCGGACAGGGGGCGCGGGAGACCCAGTACTTC
CASSLGQGARETQYF
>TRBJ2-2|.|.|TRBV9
TGTGCCAGCAGCGCTCGACAGGCAAACACCGGGGAGCTGTTTTTT
CASSARQANTGELFF
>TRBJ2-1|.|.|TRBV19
TGTGCCAGTAGTATCCAGGGAGTAGGTGAGCAGTTCTTC
CASSIQGVGEQFF
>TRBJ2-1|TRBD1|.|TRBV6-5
TGTGCCAGCAGTCCCGACCGGGACAGGTACAATGAGCAGTTCTTC
CASSPDRDRYNEQFF
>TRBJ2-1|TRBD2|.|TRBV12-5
TGTGCTAGCTTCACGGGAGGTTACAATGAGCAGTTCTTC
CASFTGGYNEQFF
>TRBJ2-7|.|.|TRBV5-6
TGTGCCAGCAGCTTCCTCCACGAGCAGTACTTC
CASSFLHEQYF
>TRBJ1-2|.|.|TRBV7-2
TGTGCCAGCAGCTTAGATTCCGGACAGATCTATGGCTACACCTTC
CASSLDSGQIYGYTF
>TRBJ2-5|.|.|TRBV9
TGTGCCAGCAGCCCCCCAGGGGTGGGTGGGACCCAGTACTTC
CASSPPGVGGTQYF
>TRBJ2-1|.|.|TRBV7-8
TGTGCCAGCAGTTCGAAGGGACTTACCTACAATGAGCAGTTCTTC
CASSSKGLTYNEQFF
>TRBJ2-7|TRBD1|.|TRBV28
TGTGCCAGCAGTTCTTTACCGGGACAGGTCCTTACGATCCCCTACGAGCAGTACTTC
CASSSLPGQVLTIPYEQYF
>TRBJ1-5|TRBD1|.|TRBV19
TGTGCCAGTAGTTCGACAGGGGATCAGCCCCAGCATTTT
CASSSTGDQPQHF
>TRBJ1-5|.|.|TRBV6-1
TGTGCCAGCAGTGAAACTTCTGTGGGATTAGGTCAGCATTTT
CASSETSVGLGQHF
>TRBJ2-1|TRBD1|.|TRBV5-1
TGCGCCAGCCGCGGGACAGGGTTCAATGAGCAGTTCTTC
CASRGTGFNEQFF
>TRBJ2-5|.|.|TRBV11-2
TGTGCCAGCAGCTTAGGAGAGACCCAGTACTTC
CASSLGETQYF
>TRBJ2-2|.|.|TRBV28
TGTGCCAGCAGTTTATTTTGGGGGGCACCTAACACCGGGGAGCTGTTTTTT
CASSLFWGAPNTGELFF
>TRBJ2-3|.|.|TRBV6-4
TGTGCCAGCAGCCCCCAGAGCACAGATACGCAGTATTTT
CASSPQSTDTQYF
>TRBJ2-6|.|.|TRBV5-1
TGCGCCAGCAGCTTGTCTGTCGGGGGCTCGGGGGCCAACGTCCTGACTTTC
CASSLSVGGSGANVLTF
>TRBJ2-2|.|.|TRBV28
TGTGCCAGCAGTTTCACAGGGAGAATTTTGTCCGGGGAGCTGTTTTTT
CASSFTGRILSGELFF
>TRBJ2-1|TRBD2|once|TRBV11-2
TGTGCCAGCAGCCCCCGAGCGGGAGTTCGCAATGAGCAGTTCTTC
CASSPRAGVRNEQFF
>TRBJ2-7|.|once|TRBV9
TGTGCCAGCAGCGTAGACCTGGCATCCTACGAGCAGTACTTC
CASSVDLASYEQYF
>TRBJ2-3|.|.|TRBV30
TGTGCCTGGGCCAGTGGGGGTTACACAGATACGCAGTATTTT
CAWASGGYTDTQYF
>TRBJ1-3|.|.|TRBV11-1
TGTGCCAGCAGCCAGGACGGCTCTGGAAACACCATATATTTT
CASSQDGSGNTIYF
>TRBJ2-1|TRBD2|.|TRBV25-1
TGTGCCAGCAGTACCGCGGGAGGGCGGGATGAGCAGTTCTTC
CASSTAGGRDEQFF
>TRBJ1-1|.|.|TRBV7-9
TGTGCCAGCAGCCTCCCCGGGGAAAACACTGAAGCTTTCTTT
CASSLPGENTEAFF
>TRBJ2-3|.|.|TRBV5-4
TGTGCCAGCAGCTGGACGGGCACAGATACGCAGTATTTT
CASSWTGTDTQYF